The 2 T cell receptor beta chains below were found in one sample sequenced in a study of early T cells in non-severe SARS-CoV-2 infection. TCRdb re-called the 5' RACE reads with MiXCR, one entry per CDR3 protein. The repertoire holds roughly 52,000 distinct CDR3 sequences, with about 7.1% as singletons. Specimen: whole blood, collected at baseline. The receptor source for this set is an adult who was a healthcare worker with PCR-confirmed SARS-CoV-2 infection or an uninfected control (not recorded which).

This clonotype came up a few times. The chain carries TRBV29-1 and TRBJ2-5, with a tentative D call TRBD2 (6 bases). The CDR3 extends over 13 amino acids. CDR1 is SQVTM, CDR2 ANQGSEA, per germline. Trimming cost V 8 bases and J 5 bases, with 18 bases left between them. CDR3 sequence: CSSPGGTTETQYF. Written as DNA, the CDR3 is TGCAGCTCTCCTGGGGGGACGACGGAGACCCAGTACTTC.

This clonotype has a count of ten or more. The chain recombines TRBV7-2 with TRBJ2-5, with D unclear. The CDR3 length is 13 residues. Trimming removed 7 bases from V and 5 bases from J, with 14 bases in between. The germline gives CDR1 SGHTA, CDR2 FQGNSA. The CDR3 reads CASTSSPRETQYF. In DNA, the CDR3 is TGTGCCAGCACCTCTTCCCCGAGGGAGACCCAGTACTTC.